A selection of T cell receptor beta chains follows, all from one sample in a study of blood T cell repertoires in COVID-19. Produced via immunoSEQ multiplex PCR; TCRdb's table is partial and in-frame only. The data contain about 90,000 clones, 90% of them singletons. The sample taken for sequencing was peripheral blood. These receptors all stem from a man over 45 with acute or convalescent COVID-19. Both conserved end residues are part of each CDR3. Each record gives: J gene, V gene, clone size, D gene, CDR3 DNA, CDR3 protein. The D gene is left open where the match is weak. Not every row has a clone size; where given, it reads once, few, many or a size class.

J gene: TRBJ2-3
V gene: TRBV7-9
clone size: .
D gene: TRBD1
CDR3 DNA: TGTGCCAGCAGCGCCAACAGGGGCCCCCTTAGCACAGATACGCAGTATTTT
CDR3 protein: CASSANRGPLSTDTQYF

J gene: TRBJ1-1
V gene: TRBV5-4
clone size: .
D gene: TRBD1
CDR3 DNA: TGTGCCAGCAGCAAAAACAGGGGGCTCGGGACTGAAGCTTTCTTT
CDR3 protein: CASSKNRGLGTEAFF

J gene: TRBJ2-7
V gene: TRBV19
clone size: .
D gene: TRBD2
CDR3 DNA: TGTGCCAGTAGTACCGGGACTAGCGGCTACGAGCAGTACTTC
CDR3 protein: CASSTGTSGYEQYF

J gene: TRBJ2-7
V gene: TRBV21-1
clone size: .
D gene: .
CDR3 DNA: TGTGCCAGCAGCAAAACTAGCGGGAAGTCCTACGAGCAGTACTTC
CDR3 protein: CASSKTSGKSYEQYF

J gene: TRBJ1-1
V gene: TRBV6-6
clone size: .
D gene: .
CDR3 DNA: TGTGCCAGCAACACACCGAACACTGAAGCTTTCTTT
CDR3 protein: CASNTPNTEAFF

J gene: TRBJ2-3
V gene: TRBV27
clone size: .
D gene: .
CDR3 DNA: TGTGCCAGCAGCCTAGGACAGCCCCTCACAGATACGCAGTATTTT
CDR3 protein: CASSLGQPLTDTQYF

J gene: TRBJ1-5
V gene: TRBV6-5
clone size: .
D gene: .
CDR3 DNA: TGTGCCAGCAGTTATGCCCCGACAAATCAGCCCCAGCATTTT
CDR3 protein: CASSYAPTNQPQHF

J gene: TRBJ2-1
V gene: TRBV15
clone size: few
D gene: TRBD1
CDR3 DNA: TGTGCCACCAGCAGCCCGACAGGGACGGGGTTCTACAATGAGCAGTTCTTC
CDR3 protein: CATSSPTGTGFYNEQFF

J gene: TRBJ1-4
V gene: TRBV2
clone size: .
D gene: TRBD1
CDR3 DNA: TGTGCCAGCAGTAACGACAGGGATCTTAATGAAAAACTGTTTTTT
CDR3 protein: CASSNDRDLNEKLFF

J gene: TRBJ2-7
V gene: TRBV15
clone size: .
D gene: TRBD2
CDR3 DNA: TGTGCCACCAGCCTTAGCGGGAGTAGATCGAGAGAGCAGTACTTC
CDR3 protein: CATSLSGSRSREQYF

J gene: TRBJ2-5
V gene: TRBV6-5
clone size: .
D gene: .
CDR3 DNA: TGTGCCAGCAGTTATTCGACGGGAGAGACCCAGTACTTC
CDR3 protein: CASSYSTGETQYF

J gene: TRBJ1-6
V gene: TRBV11-2
clone size: .
D gene: TRBD1
CDR3 DNA: TGTGCCAGCAGCTTAGCGGGACAGGGGTCACCCCTCCACTTT
CDR3 protein: CASSLAGQGSPLHF

J gene: TRBJ2-5
V gene: TRBV5-4
clone size: .
D gene: TRBD2
CDR3 DNA: TGTGCCAGCAGCAGACTAGCGGAGTGGGAGACCCAGTACTTC
CDR3 protein: CASSRLAEWETQYF

J gene: TRBJ1-1
V gene: TRBV6-6
clone size: .
D gene: TRBD1
CDR3 DNA: TGTGCCAGCACTGAGCCACAGGGGGAAGCTTTCTTT
CDR3 protein: CASTEPQGEAFF

J gene: TRBJ2-2
V gene: TRBV5-3
clone size: few
D gene: TRBD2
CDR3 DNA: TGTGCCATTCCCCCAGGGTTGGGGACTAGCTATCAGGGGGAGCTGTTTTTT
CDR3 protein: CAIPPGLGTSYQGELFF

J gene: TRBJ2-1
V gene: TRBV30
clone size: .
D gene: .
CDR3 DNA: TGTGCCTGGAGTGTAGGAGGGGGCGATGAGCAGTTCTTC
CDR3 protein: CAWSVGGGDEQFF

J gene: TRBJ2-1
V gene: TRBV27
clone size: .
D gene: TRBD2
CDR3 DNA: TGTGCCAGCAGTTTAAGGGGCGGGAGAACGGATGAGCAGTTCTTC
CDR3 protein: CASSLRGGRTDEQFF

J gene: TRBJ2-7
V gene: TRBV6-1
clone size: .
D gene: TRBD1
CDR3 DNA: TGTGCCAGCAGTGTCCCTTGGGACAGGGTCTCATCCTACGAGCAGTACTTC
CDR3 protein: CASSVPWDRVSSYEQYF

J gene: TRBJ2-7
V gene: TRBV27
clone size: .
D gene: .
CDR3 DNA: TGTGCCAGCAGTTTATTAGGGGGCTCCTACGAGCAGTACTTC
CDR3 protein: CASSLLGGSYEQYF

J gene: TRBJ1-2
V gene: TRBV12-3/TRBV12-4
clone size: .
D gene: .
CDR3 DNA: TGTGCCAGCAGTTCGACATTTTTAGGCTACACCTTC
CDR3 protein: CASSSTFLGYTF

J gene: TRBJ2-1
V gene: TRBV3-1/TRBV3-2
clone size: .
D gene: TRBD2
CDR3 DNA: TGTGCCAGCACCTCCGGGACTAGCGTTATCAATGAGCAGTTCTTC
CDR3 protein: CASTSGTSVINEQFF

J gene: TRBJ2-3
V gene: TRBV5-1
clone size: .
D gene: TRBD2
CDR3 DNA: TGCGCCAGCAGCGCATCCGGGACTAGCGGCCTCTCCTCCTATTTT
CDR3 protein: CASSASGTSGLSSYF

J gene: TRBJ1-5
V gene: TRBV5-6
clone size: .
D gene: .
CDR3 DNA: TGTGCCAGCAGCCTACTCTATAGCAATCAGCCCCAGCATTTT
CDR3 protein: CASSLLYSNQPQHF

J gene: TRBJ2-5
V gene: TRBV6-5
clone size: .
D gene: .
CDR3 DNA: TGTGCCAGCAGTTTGTCAGGGCAAGTTGGAGAGACCCAGTACTTC
CDR3 protein: CASSLSGQVGETQYF

J gene: TRBJ2-1
V gene: TRBV20-1
clone size: .
D gene: .
CDR3 DNA: TGCAGTGCTAGGGCAGGGTATGAGCAGTTCTTC
CDR3 protein: CSARAGYEQFF

J gene: TRBJ2-3
V gene: TRBV9
clone size: .
D gene: TRBD1
CDR3 DNA: TGTGCCAGCAGACCCCCGGGACAGGGGACAGATACGCAGTATTTT
CDR3 protein: CASRPPGQGTDTQYF

J gene: TRBJ1-1
V gene: TRBV19
clone size: .
D gene: .
CDR3 DNA: TGTGCCAGTAGAAACAGGTTTTCGACCGACACTGAAGCTTTCTTT
CDR3 protein: CASRNRFSTDTEAFF

J gene: TRBJ2-1
V gene: TRBV12-3/TRBV12-4
clone size: .
D gene: .
CDR3 DNA: TGTGCCAGCAGTTTGGGGGGTTACAATGAGCAGTTCTTC
CDR3 protein: CASSLGGYNEQFF

J gene: TRBJ2-7
V gene: TRBV4-3
clone size: once
D gene: TRBD1
CDR3 DNA: TGCGCCAGCAGCCGGCAACCCGGGACAGCCTACGAGCAGTACTTC
CDR3 protein: CASSRQPGTAYEQYF

J gene: TRBJ2-2
V gene: TRBV30
clone size: .
D gene: .
CDR3 DNA: TGTGCCTGGGACACGACCACCGGGGAGCTGTTTTTT
CDR3 protein: CAWDTTTGELFF

J gene: TRBJ1-1
V gene: TRBV24-1
clone size: .
D gene: .
CDR3 DNA: TGTGCCACCAGTGATGGAACAGTGAACACTGAAGCTTTCTTT
CDR3 protein: CATSDGTVNTEAFF

J gene: TRBJ2-1
V gene: TRBV5-1
clone size: .
D gene: .
CDR3 DNA: TGCGCCAGCAGCTTGGAATCGGTTATGGACAATGAGCAGTTCTTC
CDR3 protein: CASSLESVMDNEQFF

J gene: TRBJ2-7
V gene: TRBV30
clone size: .
D gene: .
CDR3 DNA: TGTGCCTGGAGTGTACGCCCCTATGTGCAGTACTTC
CDR3 protein: CAWSVRPYVQYF

J gene: TRBJ2-3
V gene: TRBV5-1
clone size: .
D gene: .
CDR3 DNA: TGCGCCAGCAGCTTGGAGTCAGGGACTTCCGTCACAGATACGCAGTATTTT
CDR3 protein: CASSLESGTSVTDTQYF

J gene: TRBJ1-5
V gene: TRBV6-5
clone size: .
D gene: .
CDR3 DNA: TGTGCCAGCATGGTGGGGGCAAATCGTCAGCCCCAGCATTTT
CDR3 protein: CASMVGANRQPQHF

J gene: TRBJ2-2
V gene: TRBV9
clone size: few
D gene: .
CDR3 DNA: TGTGCCAGCAGCGTAGAATGGAGGTTCCCCGGGGAGCTGTTTTTT
CDR3 protein: CASSVEWRFPGELFF

J gene: TRBJ1-1
V gene: TRBV10-1
clone size: .
D gene: TRBD1
CDR3 DNA: TGCGCCAGCAGTAGGACAGGGTATGAAGCTTTCTTT
CDR3 protein: CASSRTGYEAFF

J gene: TRBJ2-2
V gene: TRBV11-3
clone size: .
D gene: .
CDR3 DNA: TGTGCCAGCAGCTCAAGGGGGGGGAACACCGGGGAGCTGTTTTTT
CDR3 protein: CASSSRGGNTGELFF

J gene: TRBJ2-7
V gene: TRBV29-1
clone size: few
D gene: .
CDR3 DNA: TGCAGCGTTGAACGGGGTAAGGGCGGGACCTACGAGCAGTACTTC
CDR3 protein: CSVERGKGGTYEQYF

J gene: TRBJ2-3
V gene: TRBV9
clone size: once
D gene: .
CDR3 DNA: TGTGCCAGCAGCGTAGAGGGGGGGAGGAGCACAGATACGCAGTATTTT
CDR3 protein: CASSVEGGRSTDTQYF